This T cell receptor (beta chain) stems from a study of cytomegalovirus exposure and HLA in healthy donors. Per germline, CDR1 SGHTA and CDR2 FQGNSA. The ends were cut back, 2 bases at V and 5 bases at J, with 8 bases in the middle. This CDR3 region has 13 residues. This clone was counted once. Use of 60 Vbeta and 13 Jbeta primers characterized the PCR. The table came from immunoSEQ multiplex PCR; TCRdb's copy has only in-frame clones and leaves some out. The data show roughly 200,000 clones, less than 90% seen once. Specimen: PBMCs. The chain couples TRBV7-2 to TRBJ2-3, with a possible D match to TRBD2 (6 bases). This clonotype originated in a man between 45 and 60 years old in good health and CMV-seronegative. CDR3 bases: TGTGCCAGCAGCTTAAACGGGGGAGATACGCAGTATTTT. Translation gives CASSLNGGDTQYF.